This T cell receptor beta chain was captured in a study of CD8 T cells in ankylosing spondylitis. This clonotype turned up a few times. Its antigen remains unidentified. General study results and limits: Disease-associated clones were reportedly significantly overrepresented in matched ankylosing spondylitis synovial fluid. Some of the motif variants had earlier been found in reactive arthritis patients' fluid and blood. A motif in TCR beta, a set of under ten highly homologous variants, appeared characteristic of ankylosing spondylitis blood. Clones linked to disease, bearing a CD8+ phenotype, were relatively rare in peripheral blood.

Germline CDR1 is MNHEY and CDR2 is SMNVEV (reference sequence). This CDR3 has 14 residues. V dropped 0 bases and J dropped 1 base, with 6 bases sitting between them. By quantitative 5'-RACE with molecular barcodes, the TCR beta libraries were made. TCRdb reanalysed the 5' RACE reads using MiXCR and keeps one entry per CDR3 protein. Of some 240,000 distinct CDR3 sequences in the sample, 6% to 8% were seen once. Material: blood, either unsorted or a sorted T cell fraction (not recorded which). This sequence originates from a male donor with ankylosing spondylitis. The V and J genes are TRBV27 and TRBJ1-2; D unresolved. The CDR3 sequence: CASSLSALNYGYTF. CDR3 DNA: TGTGCCAGCAGTTTATCGGCGCTTAACTATGGCTACACCTTC.